This TCR beta chain was identified during a study of T-cell reconstitution after alpha-beta-depleted transplantation in children. Study findings and constraints: The main origin of T-cell counts and diversity one year after transplant was newly produced T cells. There were reportedly several hundred expanded graft clones from which alpha-beta T cells came about two months after transplant.

For TCRbeta, the library was prepared with unique molecular identifiers. TCRdb independently ran MiXCR on the PCR reads; one entry per CDR3 protein. The sample records about 420,000 distinct CDR3 sequences, 15% to 20% being singletons. CDR1 and CDR2 (germline): LGHNA, YSLEER. This CDR3 comprises 13 residues. This clonotype came up a few times. Antigen: not known. A read error may produce the germline difference seen at one junction end. The input for sequencing was PBMCs, mostly from graft donor cells, taken 360 days after TCRalphabeta/CD19-depleted stem cell transplant. This TCR was recovered from a boy under two years old who had a stem cell transplant for Wiskott-Aldrich syndrome, so the T cells may come from the graft donor. The chain carries TRBV4-3 and TRBJ2-1; TRBD2 is a possible D gene (5 bases). For the CDR3, the DNA is TGCGCCACCAGCTCCACTAGTGCCAATGAGCAGTTCTTC. Protein product: CATSSTSANEQFF.